This TCR beta chain was identified in a study of a mutant IDH1 vaccine in newly diagnosed glioma. Study summary: Patients were started on vaccination 4-6 weeks after radiotherapy alone, or with temozolomide cycles.

Stated time point: week 5, during vaccination. Vaccination used 300 ug of mutant IDH1 20-mer peptide per dose, with topical imiquimod. Newly diagnosed WHO grade 3 or 4 IDH1-mutant, ATRX-lost astrocytomas were identified in the donors. The repertoire was sequenced with immunoSEQ multiplex PCR; TCRdb's copy has only in-frame clones and lacks some. Of around 78,000 clones listed, 91% are singletons. As regards this clone: Its antigen is as yet unknown.

The sequencing here drew on PBMCs, taken from a glioma patient whose treatment included an IDH1 peptide vaccine. This clonotype was sampled from a woman aged 45 to 65 with glioma.

The CDR3 region has the DNA TGTGCCAGCAGTGAAGTAGTCCGCTCTGGGGCCAACGTCCTGACTTTC. Its protein is CASSEVVRSGANVLTF. The chain recombines TRBV2 with TRBJ2-6; D is unresolved. V shed 1 base and J shed 0 bases, with 7 bases lying between them. This CDR3 contains 16 residues. Germline CDR1 and CDR2: SNHLY and FYNNEI.